This T cell receptor beta chain was observed in a study of CD8 T cells in Susac syndrome. Trimming shortened V by 7 bases and J by 0 bases, and 19 bases separated the two germline ends. The CDR3 runs to 17 residues. Germline CDR1 reads SNHLY; CDR2 reads FYNNEI. The T cells that were sequenced for TCR beta were CD8+ and CD4+ cells from blood. Random hexamers were used to reverse transcribe roughly 0.45 to 1 ug of RNA. Using its own MiXCR run on the immunoSEQ multiplex PCR reads, TCRdb lists one record per CDR3 protein. The table lists about 200,000 distinct CDR3 sequences, 80% to 95% of them singletons.

This TCR came from a human donor with multiple sclerosis. Specimen: CD8+ T cells from PBMCs. The chain has TRBV2 and TRBJ2-1; a possible D gene is TRBD1 (6 bases). The CDR3 sequence is CASTLPPRGGSYNEQFF. CDR3 nucleotide sequence: TGTGCCAGCACGCTCCCCCCCCGAGGGGGCTCCTACAATGAGCAGTTCTTC.